The clone carrying this TCR beta chain was counted many times. The sample comes from a study of T-cell reconstitution after alpha-beta-depleted transplantation in children. It was with unique molecular identifiers that the TCRbeta library was prepared. Each CDR3 protein gets one entry after TCRdb re-called the PCR reads with MiXCR. This sample has about 610,000 distinct CDR3 sequences, with over 9.5% found just once. The source was PBMCs from the stem cell graft donor, collected from the stem cell graft. The receptor's source is a human donor who donated a stem cell graft to a child with acute myeloid leukemia.

CDR3 loop: CASSPRTGSYNEQFF. DNA of the CDR3: TGTGCCAGCAGTCCCCGGACCGGCTCCTACAATGAGCAGTTCTTC. The rearrangement uses TRBV28 and TRBJ2-1, with D unresolved. This CDR3 comprises 15 residues. The germline V gene has CDR1 MDHEN and CDR2 SYDVKM. Trimming stripped 5 bases from V and 0 bases from J, with 11 bases between.